This T cell receptor (beta chain) comes out of a study of blood T cell repertoires in COVID-19. In the study overall: The United States, Italy and Spain supplied acute and convalescent COVID-19 samples. PBMCs, B-cell-depleted T cells, or T cells were the source of the cDNA or gDNA that made up the material.

Trimming removed 5 bases from V and 3 bases from J; junction bases left unmatched: 4. The CDR3 has 13 amino acids. Germline V gene lookup returns CDR1 LNHDA and CDR2 SQIVND (reference sequence). Authors' methods: Cell counts per sample came from amplifying reference gene primers. The protocol was immunoSEQ multiplex PCR, while the TCRdb copy is restricted to in-frame clones and leaves out a portion. The V and J calls and clone size are taken from that table; D and trimming were inferred from the DNA. This table has fewer than 85,000 clones, around nine tenths appearing once. The source material was peripheral blood. The chain recombines TRBV19 with TRBJ2-7, with TRBD1 identical over 7 bases. The sequence derives from a man aged 55 to 69 with acute or convalescent COVID-19. The CDR3 DNA is TGTGCCAGTAGTGCTGCAGGGGGCTACGAGCAGTACTTC. It yields the protein CASSAAGGYEQYF.